The sequence of this T cell receptor beta chain was determined in a study of metastatic and nonmetastatic thyroid tumors. At the level of the study: Across peripheral blood and tumor or nodule tissue samples taken from malignant and benign thyroid patients, the repertoires were compared with one another.

In the original processing: Clinicopathological groups supplied CDR3 differences that were used to build a distant-metastasis classifier for papillary thyroid cancer. TCRdb re-called clones from the PCR reads using MiXCR. The V and J calls and clone size are TCRdb's, not the authors'. The table records some 21,000 clones, 25% to 30% of them present only once. Each patient came to thyroid surgery without any prior treatment (of any kind). CDR3 length: 13 residues. V was pared by 4 bases and J by 9 bases, with 13 bases between. Germline V gene lookup returns CDR1 SGHTA and CDR2 FQGTGA. Broader study findings: Malignant tumors reportedly showed significantly higher TCR beta diversity than benign nodules in both blood and tumor.

The table lists this clone with many counts. Its antigen is not known. This chain joins TRBV7-3 and TRBJ1-5, with D possibly TRBD1 on 5 matching bases. Material for sequencing was tumor tissue. This clonotype was obtained from a female donor with papillary thyroid cancer or a benign thyroid nodule (not recorded which). Some clones in this sample may be carry-over from other donors' samples. CDR3 loop: CASSSEVGGPQHF. In nucleotides, the CDR3 is TGTGCCAGCAGCTCCGAAGTGGGGGGGCCCCAGCATTTT.